The 4 T cell receptor beta chains listed next were all sequenced from one sample in a study of cytomegalovirus exposure and HLA in healthy donors (dated by TCRdb to between 2016 and 2019). Libraries were made using the immunoSEQ multiplex PCR assay. For the multiplex PCR, a mixture combining 60 forward primers for TCR Vbeta segments and 13 reverse primers for TCR Jbeta segments was used. TCRdb obtained this table from immuneACCESS and retained in-frame rearrangements with V and J assigned. These tables miss some clones; where compared with another copy, unresolved V genes account for less than half of the shortfall, and the remainder is unexplained. The sample table holds approximately 150,000 clones, of which 60% to 80% were seen once. Jointly, the top ten make up roughly 5.8% of the sample. The material sequenced was PBMCs. The receptors come from a man aged 40-55 years in good health and CMV-seropositive.

J is TRBJ2-7 and V is TRBV30; unclear D gene. The CDR3 is made up of 14 amino acids. Germline V CDR1 and CDR2: GTSNPN, SVGIG (reference sequence). The V gene lost 2 bases and the J gene lost 4 bases, with 15 bases spanning the gap. The CDR3 bases are TGTGCCTGGAGTAGAAGCGTCTCTGGGTACGAGCAGTACTTC. Protein product: CAWSRSVSGYEQYF.

In nucleotides, the CDR3 is TGCGCCAGCAGCCAAGAAGGTAGCGGGAGCACAGATACGCAGTATTTT. Translating it yields CASSQEGSGSTDTQYF. V is TRBV4-1 and J is TRBJ2-3; TRBD2 aligns across 7 bases. Trimming at V came to 0 bases and at J to 0 bases, leaving 3 bases not matched to a gene. Germline V gives CDR1 MGHRA, CDR2 YSYEKL. The CDR3 is 16 amino acids.

CDR3 DNA sequence: TGTGCCAGCAGCCTCTACCAAAGCGGTCAAGCCAAAAACATTCAGTACTTC. This sequence encodes CASSLYQSGQAKNIQYF. The rearrangement links TRBV7-8 to TRBJ2-4; perhaps TRBD2 as D (5 bases). V gave up 5 bases and J gave up 0 bases, with 17 bases separating them. From germline, CDR1 is SGHVS and CDR2 FQNEAQ. The length of the CDR3 is 17 residues.

In DNA form, the CDR3 reads TGTGCCAGCAGCTTAGGAGGCAGGGTGGATGAGCAGTACTTC. This encodes CASSLGGRVDEQYF. The genes are TRBV7-2 and TRBJ2-7; D is perhaps TRBD1 (5 bases). The CDR3 runs 14 residues. Germline CDR1 SGHTA, CDR2 FQGNSA. Between the trimmed V and J ends, which lost 1 base and 7 bases, there was a span of 14 bases. The entire variable domain, with the rest obtained from reference TRBV7-2 and TRBJ2-7, is as follows: GAGVSQSPSNKVTEKGKDVELRCDPISGHTALYWYRQSLGQGLEFLIYFQGNSAPDKSGLPSDRFSAERTGGSVSTLTIQRTQQEDSAVYLCASSLGGRVDEQYFGPGTRLTVT.